Included here is one TCR beta chain sequence, with context. This record belongs to a study of blood T cell repertoires in COVID-19. Study at large: There were acute and convalescent COVID-19 samples, and they came from the United States, Italy and Spain. Nucleic acid was either cDNA or gDNA, and it came from T cells, B-cell-depleted T cells, or PBMCs.

In the authors' workflow: Amplified reference gene primers provided the basis for estimating nucleated cell counts. Sequenced by immunoSEQ multiplex PCR; TCRdb stores in-frame clones only, minus some. Clone size and the V and J calls come from that table; the DNA yielded D and trimming. The sample lists roughly 180,000 clones, approximately 80% occurring once. The CDR3 consists of 14 residues. The V end was cut by 3 bases, the J end by 5 bases, with 13 bases between. Germline V lookup: CDR1 MDHEN, CDR2 SYDVKM. The rearrangement joins TRBV28 to TRBJ2-5; tentative D call: TRBD1 (7 bases). The TCR comes from a woman between 45 and 60 years old with active or convalescent COVID-19. Sequencing was performed on peripheral blood. The CDR3 here is CASSFQGGDETQYF. The CDR3 DNA sequence: TGTGCCAGCAGTTTTCAGGGGGGTGACGAGACCCAGTACTTC.